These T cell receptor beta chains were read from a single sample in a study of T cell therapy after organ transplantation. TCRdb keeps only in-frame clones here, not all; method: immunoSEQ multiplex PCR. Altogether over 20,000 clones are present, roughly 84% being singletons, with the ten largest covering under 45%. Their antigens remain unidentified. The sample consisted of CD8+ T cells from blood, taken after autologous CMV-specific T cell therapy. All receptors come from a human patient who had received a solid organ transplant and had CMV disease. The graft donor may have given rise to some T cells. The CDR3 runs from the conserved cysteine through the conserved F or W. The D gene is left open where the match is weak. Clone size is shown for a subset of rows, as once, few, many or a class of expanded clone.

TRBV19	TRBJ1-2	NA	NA	CASSIILDSPNYGYTF	TGTGCCAGTAGTATTATCTTAGACAGTCCTAACTATGGCTACACCTTC
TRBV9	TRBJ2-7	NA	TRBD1	CASSGGQVSYEQYF	TGTGCCAGCAGCGGGGGACAGGTCTCCTACGAGCAGTACTTC
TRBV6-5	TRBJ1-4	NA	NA	CASSYNSGVLEKLFF	TGTGCCAGCAGTTACAATTCGGGGGTGCTTGAAAAACTGTTTTTT
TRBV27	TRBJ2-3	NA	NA	CASIGGSGVDTQYF	TGTGCCAGCATCGGCGGGTCCGGTGTAGATACGCAGTATTTT
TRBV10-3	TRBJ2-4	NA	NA	CAISETSGMEAKNIQYF	TGTGCCATCAGTGAGACTTCGGGGATGGAGGCCAAAAACATTCAGTACTTC
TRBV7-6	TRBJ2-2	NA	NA	CASSFTMTGELFF	TGTGCCAGCAGCTTTACGATGACCGGGGAGCTGTTTTTT
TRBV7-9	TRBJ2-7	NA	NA	CASSPRGGTYEQYF	TGTGCCAGCAGCCCTAGGGGGGGTACCTACGAGCAGTACTTC
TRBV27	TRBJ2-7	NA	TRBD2	CASSRGTSGRAGEQYF	TGTGCCAGCAGTCGGGGGACTAGCGGGAGGGCCGGGGAGCAGTACTTC
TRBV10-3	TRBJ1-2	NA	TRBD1	CAISPPRDSRFYGYTF	TGTGCCATCAGTCCCCCGCGGGACAGTCGTTTCTATGGCTACACCTTC
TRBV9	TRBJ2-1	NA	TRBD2	CASSPSGTYNEQFF	TGTGCCAGCAGCCCTAGCGGGACCTACAATGAGCAGTTCTTC
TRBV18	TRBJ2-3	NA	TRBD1	CASSTFRDRGTDTQYF	TGTGCCAGCTCAACCTTTCGGGACAGGGGCACAGATACGCAGTATTTT
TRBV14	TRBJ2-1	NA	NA	CASSQEAFYSYNEQFF	TGTGCCAGCAGCCAAGAGGCTTTTTACTCCTACAATGAGCAGTTCTTC
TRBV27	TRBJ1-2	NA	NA	CASRPFGDYGYTF	TGTGCCAGCAGGCCCTTTGGGGACTATGGCTACACCTTC
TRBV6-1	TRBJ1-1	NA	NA	CASSDHPGGGTEAFF	TGTGCCAGCAGCGATCATCCCGGGGGAGGTACTGAAGCTTTCTTT
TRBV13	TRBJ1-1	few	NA	CASRETGEAFF	TGTGCCAGCAGAGAAACAGGGGAAGCTTTCTTT